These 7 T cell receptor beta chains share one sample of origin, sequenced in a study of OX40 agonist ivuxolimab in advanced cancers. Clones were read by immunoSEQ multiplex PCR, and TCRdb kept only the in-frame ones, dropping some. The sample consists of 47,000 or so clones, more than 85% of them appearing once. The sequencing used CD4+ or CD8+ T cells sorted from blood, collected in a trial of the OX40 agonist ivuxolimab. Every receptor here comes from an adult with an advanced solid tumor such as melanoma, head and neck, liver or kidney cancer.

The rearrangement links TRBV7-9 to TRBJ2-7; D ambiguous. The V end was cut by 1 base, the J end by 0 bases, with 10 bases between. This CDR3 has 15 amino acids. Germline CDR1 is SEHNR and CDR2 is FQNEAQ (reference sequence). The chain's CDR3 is CASSLDSDPSYEQYF. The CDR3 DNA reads TGTGCCAGCAGCTTAGACAGCGACCCCTCCTACGAGCAGTACTTC. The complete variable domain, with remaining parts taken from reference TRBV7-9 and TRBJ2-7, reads DTGVSQNPRHKITKRGQNVTFRCDPISEHNRLYWYRQTLGQGPEFLTYFQNEAQLEKSRLLSDRFSAERPKGSFSTLEIQRTEQGDSAMYLCASSLDSDPSYEQYFGPGTRLTVT.

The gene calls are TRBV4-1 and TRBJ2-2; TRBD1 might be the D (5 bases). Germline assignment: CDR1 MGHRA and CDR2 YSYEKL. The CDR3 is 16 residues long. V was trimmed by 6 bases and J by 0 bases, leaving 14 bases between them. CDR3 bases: TGCGCCAGCAGACCTTCTCCGACAGCGAACACCGGGGAGCTGTTTTTT. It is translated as CASRPSPTANTGELFF.

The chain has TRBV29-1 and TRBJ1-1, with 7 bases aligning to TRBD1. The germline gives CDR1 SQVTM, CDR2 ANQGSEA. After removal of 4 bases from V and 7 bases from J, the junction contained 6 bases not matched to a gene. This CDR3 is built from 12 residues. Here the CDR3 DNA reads TGCAGCGTTGGAGACAGGGAGATTGAAGCTTTCTTT. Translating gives CSVGDREIEAFF.

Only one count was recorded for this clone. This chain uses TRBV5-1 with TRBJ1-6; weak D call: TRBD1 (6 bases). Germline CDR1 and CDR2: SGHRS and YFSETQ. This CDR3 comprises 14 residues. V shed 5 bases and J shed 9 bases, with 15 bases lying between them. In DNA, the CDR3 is TGCGCCAGCAGTGATGTGGGGGCTCTTTCACCCCTCCACTTT. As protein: CASSDVGALSPLHF.

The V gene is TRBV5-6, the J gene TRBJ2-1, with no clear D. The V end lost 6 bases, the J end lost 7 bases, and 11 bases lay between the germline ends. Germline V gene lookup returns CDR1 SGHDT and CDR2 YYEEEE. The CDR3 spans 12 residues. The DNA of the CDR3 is TGTGCCAGCACCTGGGCATCGAATGAGCAGTTCTTC. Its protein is CASTWASNEQFF.

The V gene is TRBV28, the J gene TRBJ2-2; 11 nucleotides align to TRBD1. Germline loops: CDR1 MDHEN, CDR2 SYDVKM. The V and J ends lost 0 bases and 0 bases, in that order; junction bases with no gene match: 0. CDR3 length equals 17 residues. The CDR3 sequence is CASSLWGQGANTGELFF. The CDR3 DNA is TGTGCCAGCAGTTTATGGGGACAGGGGGCGAACACCGGGGAGCTGTTTTTT.

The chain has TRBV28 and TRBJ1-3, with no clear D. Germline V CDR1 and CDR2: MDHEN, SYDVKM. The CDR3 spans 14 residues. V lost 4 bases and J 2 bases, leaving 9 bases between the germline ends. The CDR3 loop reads CASSSRTAGNTIYF. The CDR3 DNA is TGTGCCAGCAGTTCAAGGACGGCTGGAAACACCATATATTTT.